This TCR beta chain was obtained from a study of OX40 agonist ivuxolimab in advanced cancers. Study in general: Patients enrolled in dose escalation were diagnosed with hepatocellular carcinoma, melanoma, renal cell or head and neck cancer.

Concerning this clone: Its antigen is undetermined.

The CDR3 runs 14 residues. The germline V and J ends were trimmed by 4 bases and 0 bases, with 10 bases remaining between them. Germline V CDR1 and CDR2: ENHRY, SYGVKD. Study-wide points: Clonal expansion among partial responders at 0.1-3.0 mg/kg ranked near the lowest. The antigen specificity of the peripheral T cells (those that were expanded) was not determined.

Produced via immunoSEQ multiplex PCR; TCRdb's table is partial and in-frame only. The sample has over 50,000 clones; around four fifths are singletons. This TCR was recovered from an adult with an advanced solid tumor such as melanoma, head and neck, liver or kidney cancer. The sample in question was CD4+ or CD8+ T cells sorted from blood, obtained in a trial of the OX40 agonist ivuxolimab. The chain is built from TRBV10-3 and TRBJ2-7, with no clear D. CDR3 coding DNA: TGTGCCATCAGTGTTTCAGGCAGCTCCTACGAGCAGTACTTC. Its protein product is CAISVSGSSYEQYF.